Listed here is a single T cell receptor beta chain. Its antigen is currently unknown. Germline V lookup: CDR1 GTSNPN, CDR2 SVGIG (reference sequence). The CDR3 is 11 amino acids. Between the trimmed V and J ends, which lost 3 bases and 5 bases, there was a span of 8 bases. This sample was taken from a study of CD8+ T cells in alopecia areata. Study-level background: Those patients who were treated received oral tofacitinib, which was given at 5 to 10 mg twice daily for moderate-to-severe alopecia areata. Study results and caveats: It was lesional scalp, especially alopecia totalis/universalis, that showed higher clonality than normal scalp. Patients shared TCRs less clearly than mice did, possibly owing to HLA.

TCR sequencing used cDNA made by reverse transcription of extracted RNA. The repertoire was sequenced with immunoSEQ multiplex PCR; TCRdb's copy has only in-frame clones and lacks some. The table records over 150,000 clones, approximately 59% of them present only once. From PBMCs, CD4+ and CD8+ T cells were sorted. The rearrangement joins TRBV30 to TRBJ2-7; unclear D gene. The clonotype was recovered from a human donor with alopecia areata. Material: CD4+ T cells sorted from blood, obtained at week 0. This chain's CDR3 is CAWSLFHEQYF. The CDR3 DNA sequence: TGTGCCTGGAGCTTATTCCACGAGCAGTACTTC.